This is a list of T cell receptor beta chains from one sample in a study of blood T cell repertoires in COVID-19. Produced via immunoSEQ multiplex PCR; TCRdb's table is partial and in-frame only. There are tens of thousands of clones in the sample; 70% to 90% occur only once, and approximately 5% lies in the top ten. The sequenced material came from peripheral blood. The receptors were sampled from a man in his 70s with acute or convalescent COVID-19. Each CDR3 is given with its conserved first and last residue. The order of the fields is J gene, clone size, D gene, V gene, CDR3 protein, CDR3 DNA. D genes are given only for firm matches. Expanded clones are given a class, and other clones once, few, many or no size at all.

TRBJ2-4	NA	NA	TRBV6-5	CASSFSREDIQYF	TGTGCCAGCAGTTTTAGCAGGGAGGACATTCAGTACTTC
TRBJ2-4	NA	TRBD2	TRBV3-1/TRBV3-2	CASSLRGVRDIQYF	TGTGCCAGCAGCCTGCGGGGGGTTCGGGACATTCAGTACTTC
TRBJ2-7	NA	TRBD2	TRBV10-3	CAIMTPGTNAYEQYF	TGTGCCATCATGACCCCCGGGACTAACGCCTACGAGCAGTACTTC
TRBJ1-2	NA	NA	TRBV6-1	CASSEVGAGYNYGYTF	TGTGCCAGCAGTGAAGTGGGGGCAGGGTATAACTATGGCTACACCTTC
TRBJ2-7	NA	NA	TRBV7-9	CASSLDRRGSYEQYF	TGTGCCAGCAGCTTAGACCGCAGGGGTTCCTACGAGCAGTACTTC
TRBJ1-5	NA	TRBD1	TRBV2	CASRGGQGPEQPQHF	TGTGCCAGCAGGGGTGGACAGGGGCCCGAACAGCCCCAGCATTTT
TRBJ2-2	many	NA	TRBV5-4	CASSYTTHTGELFF	TGTGCCAGCAGCTATACAACACACACCGGGGAGCTGTTTTTT
TRBJ1-3	once	NA	TRBV4-2	CASSQDLTDSGNTIYF	TGTGCCAGCAGCCAAGATTTAACAGACTCTGGAAACACCATATATTTT
TRBJ2-1	once	NA	TRBV2	CASSLQLGRDNEQFF	TGTGCCAGCAGCCTCCAGTTGGGCAGGGACAATGAGCAGTTCTTC
TRBJ2-3	NA	TRBD2	TRBV2	CASSEVSAGADTQYF	TGTGCCAGCAGTGAGGTTAGCGCGGGAGCAGATACGCAGTATTTT
TRBJ1-1	NA	TRBD1	TRBV5-1	CASSISTGRNTEAFF	TGCGCCAGCAGCATTTCGACAGGGAGAAACACTGAAGCTTTCTTT
TRBJ2-1	NA	TRBD1	TRBV19	CASSIGWDREDNEQFF	TGTGCCAGTAGTATAGGTTGGGACAGGGAGGACAATGAGCAGTTCTTC
TRBJ2-1	NA	TRBD1	TRBV5-1	CASSPGQNNEQFF	TGCGCCAGCAGCCCGGGACAGAACAATGAGCAGTTCTTC
TRBJ1-5	NA	NA	TRBV6-1	CASSELRRNNQPQHF	TGTGCCAGCAGTGAACTAAGGCGGAACAATCAGCCCCAGCATTTT
TRBJ1-1	NA	NA	TRBV4-1	CASSQPRGGLITEAFF	TGCGCCAGCAGCCAACCCCGGGGGGGGTTGATCACTGAAGCTTTCTTT
TRBJ2-1	NA	TRBD2	TRBV5-1	CASSLHPGGGAYNEQFF	TGCGCCAGCAGCTTACACCCCGGCGGGGGGGCCTACAATGAGCAGTTCTTC
TRBJ2-3	NA	NA	TRBV11-2	CASSLGYGEFTDTQYF	TGTGCCAGCAGCTTAGGGTACGGGGAATTCACAGATACGCAGTATTTT
TRBJ2-1	NA	NA	TRBV6-2/TRBV6-3	CASSYRSYNEQFF	TGTGCCAGCAGCTATCGGAGTTACAATGAGCAGTTCTTC
TRBJ1-5	NA	NA	TRBV12-3/TRBV12-4	CASSLDSNQPQHF	TGTGCCAGCAGTTTAGACAGTAATCAGCCCCAGCATTTT
TRBJ2-3	NA	TRBD2	TRBV7-9	CASTIGEGKYF	TGTGCCAGCACCATCGGGGAGGGGAAGTATTTT
TRBJ1-1	medium-sized	TRBD1	TRBV7-3	CASSLATGGSEAFF	TGTGCCAGCAGCTTAGCGACAGGGGGCTCTGAAGCTTTCTTT
TRBJ1-1	NA	NA	TRBV7-6	CASSLLGAMNTEAFF	TGTGCCAGCAGCTTATTGGGGGCCATGAACACTGAAGCTTTCTTT
TRBJ1-2	few	TRBD1	TRBV5-1	CASSPNRGGILIGYTF	TGCGCCAGCAGCCCGAACAGGGGCGGTATCCTCATTGGCTACACCTTC
TRBJ1-6	few	NA	TRBV9	CASSVGQVNSPLHF	TGTGCCAGCAGCGTAGGGCAGGTAAATTCACCCCTCCACTTT
TRBJ2-2	once	TRBD2	TRBV10-2	CASHSGDIAGELFF	TGCGCCAGCCATAGCGGGGACATCGCCGGGGAGCTGTTTTTT
TRBJ2-3	NA	TRBD2	TRBV5-1	CASSLAVVAGDDTQYF	TGCGCCAGCAGCTTGGCCGTAGTAGCGGGGGATGATACGCAGTATTTT
TRBJ2-7	NA	TRBD1	TRBV6-5	CASSLQGILPYEQYF	TGTGCCAGCAGTCTACAGGGGATTTTGCCCTACGAGCAGTACTTC
TRBJ2-1	NA	TRBD1	TRBV6-6	CASSYATGRGYNEQFF	TGTGCCAGCAGTTACGCGACAGGGCGTGGCTACAATGAGCAGTTCTTC
TRBJ2-1	NA	TRBD1	TRBV5-1	CASTQRTGPRIPYNEQFF	TGCGCCAGCACCCAAAGGACAGGGCCTAGGATCCCCTACAATGAGCAGTTCTTC
TRBJ1-2	NA	NA	TRBV19	CASETNNYGYTF	TGTGCCAGTGAAACTAATAACTATGGCTACACCTTC
TRBJ2-5	NA	TRBD2	TRBV28	CASSRPGLAGLGGETQYF	TGTGCCAGCAGTCGTCCGGGACTAGCGGGGCTCGGGGGGGAGACCCAGTACTTC
TRBJ1-1	many	NA	TRBV5-4	CASSIGDLNTEAFF	TGTGCCAGCTCTATCGGGGATTTGAACACTGAAGCTTTCTTT
TRBJ2-7	NA	NA	TRBV7-7	CASSQGLARGEQYF	TGTGCTAGCAGCCAAGGACTGGCTAGAGGGGAGCAGTACTTC
TRBJ1-3	NA	NA	TRBV7-3	CASSVSGTGNTIYF	TGTGCCAGCAGTGTCTCAGGGACTGGAAACACCATATATTTT
TRBJ2-3	few	TRBD2	TRBV5-5	CASSLRAGVTDTQYF	TGTGCCAGCAGCTTACGGGCGGGGGTCACAGATACGCAGTATTTT
TRBJ1-2	NA	NA	TRBV19	CASPGQYGYTF	TGTGCCAGTCCCGGACAGTATGGCTACACCTTC
TRBJ2-3	NA	NA	TRBV20-1	CSASRDPGTDTQYF	TGCAGTGCTAGTCGAGATCCGGGCACAGATACGCAGTATTTT
TRBJ2-1	NA	NA	TRBV29-1	CSVFGGNEQFF	TGCAGCGTGTTCGGGGGAAATGAGCAGTTCTTC